This T cell receptor beta chain originates from a study of blood T cell repertoires in COVID-19. Study overall: Acute and convalescent COVID-19 samples came from the United States, Italy and Spain. The analysed material was cDNA or gDNA that came from T cells, B-cell-depleted T cells, or PBMCs.

Methods used by the authors: Amplification from reference gene primers served as the basis for estimated nucleated cell counts. Generated by immunoSEQ multiplex PCR, the TCRdb table keeps only in-frame clones and is missing some. Clone size and V and J calls were adopted from that table, with D and trimming inferred from the DNA. The sample consists of 160,000 or so clones, more than 70% of them appearing once. Sequencing was carried out using peripheral blood. This sequence was found in a man aged 55 to 70 with acute or convalescent COVID-19.

CDR3 sequence: CASTLGDRGEKLFF. CDR3 in DNA: TGTGCCAGCACCCTTGGGGACAGAGGTGAAAAACTGTTTTTT. This sequence joins TRBV4-2 and TRBJ1-4, with 7 bases identical to TRBD1. Per germline, CDR1 LGHNA and CDR2 YNFKEQ. The CDR3 contains 14 residues. V was clipped by 7 bases and J by 7 bases; unmatched bases: 9.